This passage covers 12 T cell receptor beta chains from one sample sequenced in a study of CD8 T cells in Susac syndrome. Reverse transcription of about 0.5 to 1 ug RNA used random hexamers. Each CDR3 protein is one row after TCRdb ran MiXCR on the immunoSEQ multiplex PCR reads. The table includes approximately 71,000 distinct CDR3 sequences, 96% detected once. Sequencing used CD4+ T cells from PBMCs. The source of these receptors is a human donor with multiple sclerosis.

The V gene is TRBV20-1, the J gene TRBJ2-3, with D possibly matching TRBD2 (6 bases). From germline, CDR1 is DFQATT and CDR2 SNEGSKA (reference sequence). The CDR3 extends over 16 amino acids. V shed 0 bases and J shed 1 base, with 14 bases lying between them. The CDR3 is CSARDFRGDGTDTQYF. CDR3 DNA: TGCAGTGCTAGAGATTTTCGCGGGGACGGCACAGATACGCAGTATTTT.

The CDR3 sequence is CASSLDRGPGNTIYF. CDR3 sequence (DNA): TGTGCCAGCAGCTTAGACAGGGGGCCTGGAAACACCATATATTTT. The chain uses TRBV7-2 and TRBJ1-3; 9 nucleotides match TRBD1. Trimming at V came to 1 base and at J to 2 bases, leaving 0 bases not matched to a gene. The CDR3 is 15 amino acids. Germline CDR1 reads SGHTA; CDR2 reads FQGNSA.

CDR3 amino acids: CATSQAGGIDTQYF. CDR3 DNA sequence: TGTGCCACCAGCCAAGCGGGCGGGATCGATACGCAGTATTTT. V gene TRBV24-1 combines with J gene TRBJ2-3, with D possibly TRBD2 on 6 matching bases. The CDR3 covers 14 residues. V was trimmed by 7 bases and J by 6 bases, leaving 16 bases between them. Per the germline V gene, CDR1 is KGHDR and CDR2 is SFDVKD.

The J gene is TRBJ1-4, the V gene TRBV5-1; D perhaps matches TRBD1 (5 bases). Germline CDR1 SGHRS, CDR2 YFSETQ. The CDR3 runs to 15 residues. The ends were cut back, 4 bases at V and 7 bases at J, with 17 bases in the middle. The CDR3 is CASSPGRQGGEKLFF. The CDR3 DNA reads TGCGCCAGCAGCCCTGGTCGGCAGGGAGGTGAAAAACTGTTTTTT.

CDR3 residues: CASSDRNYGYTF. CDR3 bases: TGTGCCAGCAGCGACAGAAACTATGGCTACACCTTC. The chain employs TRBV6-6 and TRBJ1-2, with D maybe TRBD1 (5 bases). Per germline, CDR1 MNHNY and CDR2 SVGAGI (reference sequence). V was trimmed by 6 bases and J by 2 bases, leaving 7 bases between them. The CDR3 is 12 residues long.

This chain uses TRBV20-1 with TRBJ2-1; 7 bases are a match to TRBD1. The germline CDR1 and CDR2 sequences are DFQATT and SNEGSKA (reference sequence). J gave up 4 bases and V 3 bases, and 9 bases lay outside the gene matches. The CDR3 is 15 residues long. The CDR3, as DNA: TGCAGTGCTAGCACTCCGGGACAGTGGTACAATGAGCAGTTCTTC. Protein sequence: CSASTPGQWYNEQFF.

The chain joins TRBV7-9 to TRBJ2-3, with D tentatively TRBD2 (5 bases). The CDR3 runs to 15 residues. V dropped 3 bases and J dropped 2 bases, with 12 bases sitting between them. Germline V gene data show CDR1 as SEHNR and CDR2 as FQNEAQ (reference sequence). CDR3 bases: TGTGCCAGCAGCTTCTGGACTGGAGTCACAGATACGCAGTATTTT. Amino acid sequence: CASSFWTGVTDTQYF.

This chain joins TRBV7-2 and TRBJ1-5; D may be TRBD1 (5 bases). V was clipped by 2 bases and J by 2 bases, with 10 bases between them. This CDR3 spans 15 amino acids. CDR1 is SGHTA and CDR2 is FQGNSA in the germline V gene. The CDR3 DNA sequence: TGTGCCAGCAGCTTAACGGCAGGGCGCAATCAGCCCCAGCATTTT. Translated: CASSLTAGRNQPQHF.

The chain joins TRBV20-1 to TRBJ1-2, with unresolved D. CDR1 and CDR2 from the germline V gene are DFQATT and SNEGSKA (reference sequence). Trimming shortened V by 5 bases and J by 4 bases, and 23 bases separated the two germline ends. This CDR3 has 16 amino acids. The CDR3 loop reads CSAAPIPGQPAYGYTF. In DNA, the CDR3 is TGCAGTGCTGCCCCTATTCCGGGCCAGCCGGCCTATGGCTACACCTTC.

V is TRBV3-1 and J is TRBJ1-2, with D uncertain. The CDR3 is made up of 12 amino acids. Per the germline V gene, CDR1 is LGHDT and CDR2 is YNNKEL (reference sequence). V was cut by 3 bases and J by 6 bases, with 8 bases left in between. CDR3 sequence: CASSQGYNGYTF. In DNA form, the CDR3 reads TGTGCCAGCAGCCAGGGTTACAATGGCTACACCTTC.

The V gene is TRBV20-1, the J gene TRBJ2-3, with TRBD1 identical over 8 bases. The germline V gene has CDR1 DFQATT and CDR2 SNEGSKA (reference sequence). CDR3 length: 14 amino acids. The J segment lost 4 bases and the V segment lost 3 bases, leaving 6 bases of the junction unmatched. The CDR3: CSARGPQGADTQYF. CDR3 in DNA: TGCAGTGCTAGGGGCCCACAGGGGGCAGATACGCAGTATTTT.

This rearrangement joins TRBV7-2 to TRBJ2-5, with D uncertain. The V end lost 4 bases, the J end lost 4 bases, and 7 bases lay between the germline ends. Germline values: CDR1 SGHTA, CDR2 FQGNSA. This CDR3 spans 12 amino acids. DNA of the CDR3: TGTGCCAGCAGCTCGACGACAGAGACCCAGTACTTC. This codes for CASSSTTETQYF.